Described below is a single T cell receptor beta chain sequence and its context. These data belong to a study of shared clonotypes between healthy human individuals. V lost 3 bases and J 2 bases, leaving 11 bases between the germline ends. CDR1 and CDR2 (germline): WSHSY, SAAADI. This CDR3 region has 15 residues. Assay: immunoSEQ multiplex PCR; the TCRdb copy retains only in-frame clones and omits some. This table has a few million clones, 85% to 95% appearing once. V gene TRBV10-2 combines with J gene TRBJ1-3, with no clear D. Sequences were obtained from naive CD4+ T cells sorted from blood. The sample's subset: CD45RA+ positively selected. The sequence derives from a young man in good health. CDR3 sequence: CASSEIPRAGNTIYF. In DNA form, the CDR3 reads TGCGCCAGCAGTGAAATCCCTCGGGCTGGAAACACCATATATTTT.